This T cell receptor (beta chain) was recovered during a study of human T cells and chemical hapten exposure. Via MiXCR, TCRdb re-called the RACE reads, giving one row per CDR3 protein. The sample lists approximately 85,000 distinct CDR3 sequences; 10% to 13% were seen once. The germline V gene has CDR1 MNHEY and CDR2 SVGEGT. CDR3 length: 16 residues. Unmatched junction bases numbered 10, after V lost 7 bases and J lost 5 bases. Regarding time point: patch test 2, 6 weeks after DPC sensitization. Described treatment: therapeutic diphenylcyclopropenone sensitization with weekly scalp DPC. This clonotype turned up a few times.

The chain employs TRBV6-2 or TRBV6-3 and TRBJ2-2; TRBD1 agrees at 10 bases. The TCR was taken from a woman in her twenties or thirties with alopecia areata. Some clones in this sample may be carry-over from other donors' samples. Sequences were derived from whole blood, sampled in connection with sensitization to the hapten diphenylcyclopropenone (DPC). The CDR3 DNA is TGTGCCAGCACCCTAAGACAGGGGGCATCGACCGGGGAGCTGTTTTTT. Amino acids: CASTLRQGASTGELFF.